The rows below give T cell receptor beta chains drawn from one sample of a study of identical twins. TCRdb independently ran MiXCR on the 5' RACE reads; one entry per CDR3 protein. The data show approximately 350,000 distinct CDR3 sequences, approximately 13% seen once. These data also formed part of another study, on yellow fever vaccine responses in identical twins.

The material sequenced was CD8+ T cells sorted from blood. These receptors all come from a young woman in good health. CDR3s include the opening cysteine and the closing phenylalanine or tryptophan. The D gene is left open where the match is weak. Not all rows give a size; the values are once, few, many and, for expanded clones, a class.

d_call j_call clone_size v_call cdr3_aa cdr3_nt
NA TRBJ2-7 NA TRBV7-9 CASSLEGEGATTYEQYF TGTGCCAGCAGCTTAGAGGGGGAGGGTGCGACTACCTACGAGCAGTACTTC
NA TRBJ2-7 NA TRBV15 CATSRGAQAYEQYF TGTGCCACCAGCAGAGGGGCCCAGGCCTACGAGCAGTACTTC
NA TRBJ2-2 NA TRBV20-1 CSARADNTGELFF TGCAGTGCTAGGGCGGATAACACCGGGGAGCTGTTTTTT
NA TRBJ2-1 NA TRBV28 CASTWQSNEQFF TGTGCCAGCACTTGGCAGAGCAATGAGCAGTTCTTC
TRBD2 TRBJ2-2 NA TRBV20-1 CSARDRGERRRLASRRDGELFF TGCAGTGCTAGAGATCGGGGTGAACGCCGAAGACTAGCGTCCCGAAGGGACGGGGAGCTGTTTTTT
TRBD1 TRBJ2-5 few TRBV29-1 CSVGGTGGAETQYF TGCAGCGTCGGTGGGACAGGGGGCGCGGAGACCCAGTACTTC
NA TRBJ2-1 few TRBV12-3/TRBV12-4 CASSLGGGILQEQFF TGTGCCAGCAGTTTGGGTGGCGGGATACTGCAGGAGCAGTTCTTC
NA TRBJ1-4 NA TRBV28 CASSLDRGINEKLFF TGTGCCAGCAGTCTGGATCGGGGGATTAATGAAAAACTGTTTTTT
NA TRBJ2-5 many TRBV9 CASSVEWGDQETQYF TGTGCCAGCAGCGTAGAATGGGGGGACCAAGAGACCCAGTACTTC
NA TRBJ2-5 NA TRBV5-1 CASSLVPRETQYF TGCGCCAGCAGCTTGGTGCCTAGGGAGACCCAGTACTTC
NA TRBJ1-2 few TRBV7-9 CASSPNAGYGYTF TGTGCCAGCAGTCCGAACGCTGGCTATGGCTACACCTTC
TRBD1 TRBJ1-3 NA TRBV28 CASRYTGGENTIYF TGTGCCAGCCGTTACACAGGGGGCGAAAACACCATATATTTT
TRBD2 TRBJ2-5 few TRBV12-3/TRBV12-4 CASSETSGRAGQETQYF TGTGCCAGCAGCGAGACTAGCGGGAGGGCCGGCCAAGAGACCCAGTACTTC
NA TRBJ2-7 few TRBV15 CATSRGGSYEQYF TGTGCCACCAGCAGGGGCGGGTCCTACGAGCAGTACTTC
NA TRBJ1-2 few TRBV4-1 CASSQTKTGGYGYTF TGCGCCAGCAGCCAAACGAAGACAGGTGGCTATGGCTACACCTTC
NA TRBJ2-1 few TRBV21-1 CASSGRQGSAYNEQFF TGTGCCAGCAGCGGAAGACAGGGATCTGCCTACAATGAGCAGTTCTTC
NA TRBJ1-1 NA TRBV20-1 CSAEDSMNTEAFF TGCAGTGCTGAGGACAGCATGAACACTGAAGCTTTCTTT
TRBD1 TRBJ2-1 NA TRBV2 CASSQGTGGYNEQFF TGTGCCAGCAGCCAAGGGACAGGGGGGTACAATGAGCAGTTCTTC
NA TRBJ1-2 few TRBV28 CASRKQGSNYGYTF TGTGCCAGCAGAAAACAGGGTTCTAACTATGGCTACACCTTC
NA TRBJ2-3 many TRBV29-1 CSVQNRATDTQYF TGCAGCGTGCAGAACAGGGCCACAGATACGCAGTATTTT
NA TRBJ2-5 NA TRBV12-3/TRBV12-4 CASSQYRDGETQYF TGTGCCAGCAGTCAGTACCGGGACGGAGAGACCCAGTACTTC
NA TRBJ2-1 few TRBV27 CASSFRAGVNNEQFF TGTGCCAGCAGTTTTAGGGCAGGGGTCAACAATGAGCAGTTCTTC
TRBD2 TRBJ2-7 few TRBV7-2 CASSPSGTPTYEQYF TGTGCCAGCAGTCCCAGCGGGACCCCTACCTACGAGCAGTACTTC
NA TRBJ2-1 NA TRBV2 CASATEGREQFF TGTGCCAGCGCTACGGAGGGCCGGGAGCAGTTCTTC
TRBD1 TRBJ1-4 few TRBV7-9 CASSPDRELFF TGTGCCAGCAGCCCGGACAGGGAACTGTTTTTT
TRBD1 TRBJ2-6 many TRBV11-1 CASRYRQGDLSGANVLTF TGTGCCAGCAGGTACCGACAGGGGGATCTCTCTGGGGCCAACGTCCTGACTTTC
TRBD1 TRBJ1-1 few TRBV6-5 CASSNRGTENTEAFF TGTGCCAGCAGTAACCGGGGGACAGAAAACACTGAAGCTTTCTTT
NA TRBJ2-7 NA TRBV5-5 CASSLEGGTYEQYF TGTGCCAGCAGCTTGGAGGGGGGGACCTACGAGCAGTACTTC
NA TRBJ1-1 NA TRBV4-1 CASSPRQSGNTEAFF TGCGCCAGCAGCCCTCGACAGTCGGGTAACACTGAAGCTTTCTTT
NA TRBJ1-6 many TRBV4-1 CASSQGNSLVSPLHF TGCGCCAGCAGCCAAGGAAACAGTCTAGTTTCACCCCTCCACTTT
TRBD1 TRBJ2-1 few TRBV24-1 CATSENRGFEQFF TGTGCCACCAGTGAGAACAGGGGGTTTGAGCAGTTCTTC
TRBD2 TRBJ2-1 many TRBV11-2 CASSLGFSGGGSYNEQFF TGTGCCAGCAGCTTAGGGTTTAGCGGGGGTGGCTCCTACAATGAGCAGTTCTTC
TRBD1 TRBJ2-7 NA TRBV28 CASTPGGTGANEQYF TGTGCCAGCACCCCCGGGGGGACAGGGGCGAACGAGCAGTACTTC
NA TRBJ1-2 NA TRBV10-3 CAIIVTGNYGYTF TGTGCCATCATCGTTACAGGGAACTATGGCTACACCTTC
TRBD1 TRBJ2-7 NA TRBV4-1 CASSQAVTGGGLSYEQYF TGCGCCAGCAGCCAAGCTGTTACAGGGGGCGGCCTGTCCTACGAGCAGTACTTC
TRBD2 TRBJ2-1 NA TRBV2 CASNRAGGPSNEQFF TGTGCCAGCAATCGAGCGGGGGGCCCCAGCAATGAGCAGTTCTTC
NA TRBJ1-2 few TRBV27 CASSRKDTPNYGYTF TGTGCCAGCAGTCGAAAGGACACCCCTAACTATGGCTACACCTTC
NA TRBJ2-1 few TRBV27 CASSFGINYEQFF TGTGCCAGCAGTTTCGGGATAAACTATGAGCAGTTCTTC
TRBD2 TRBJ2-1 once TRBV27 CASSGGGWAQFF TGTGCCAGCAGTGGCGGGGGTTGGGCGCAGTTCTTC
TRBD1 TRBJ1-1 NA TRBV11-2 CASSPGQLEAFF TGTGCCAGCAGCCCGGGACAGCTTGAAGCTTTCTTT
NA TRBJ2-6 NA TRBV28 CASSLGHSGANVLTF TGTGCCAGCAGTCTGGGGCACTCTGGGGCCAACGTCCTGACTTTC
NA TRBJ2-1 NA TRBV23-1 CARSSSQDSYNEQFF TGCGCCAGATCGTCATCACAGGACTCCTACAATGAGCAGTTCTTC
TRBD1 TRBJ1-3 few TRBV20-1 CSARTGGRVSGNTIYF TGCAGTGCCAGGACAGGGGGTCGGGTGAGCGGAAACACCATATATTTT
TRBD1 TRBJ2-2 NA TRBV7-3 CASSLETGGTGELFF TGTGCCAGCAGCTTAGAGACAGGGGGCACCGGGGAGCTGTTTTTT
NA TRBJ2-1 few TRBV14 CASSQGGRRGQFF TGTGCCAGCAGCCAAGGGGGGAGAAGAGGGCAGTTCTTC
NA TRBJ2-5 few TRBV5-1 CASSLLRDYQETQYF TGCGCCAGCAGCTTGTTGAGGGACTACCAAGAGACCCAGTACTTC